The T cell receptor beta chain described here comes from a study of glioma-infiltrating T cells after dendritic cell vaccination (dated by TCRdb to the mid-2010s). With regard to the full study: Of the roughly 15 glioblastoma patients in the cohort, all drawn from Phase I and II dendritic cell vaccination trials, 9 were newly diagnosed and 6 had recurrent disease. Autologous tumor lysate-pulsed dendritic cell vaccination was administered to the patients between about 2003 and 2012. The vaccine was prepared from monocyte-derived dendritic cells that were cultured for roughly 7 days with IL-4 and GM-CSF and then pulsed overnight with autologous tumor lysate. Each patient was given three intradermal dendritic cell vaccine injections, spaced two weeks apart, in the arm below the axilla. In glioblastoma patients vaccinated with dendritic cells, deep sequencing of TCR beta CDR3 regions served to measure the amount of tumor-infiltrating lymphocytes and to compare repertoires between tumor and blood. TCR sequencing metrics, including TIL content and tumor-blood repertoire overlap, were correlated with survival after dendritic cell vaccination.

This clone was found once. Its antigen remains undetermined. Within one base of it there is no much larger clone, and no base qualities were kept. TCRB CDR3 regions were amplified from roughly 1.8 ug genomic DNA, or all available DNA if less, using the immunoSEQ assay. The multiplex PCR relied on 60 forward primers for TCR V beta segments and 13 reverse primers for J beta segments. To estimate reads per starting template, synthetic control templates were spiked into each sample at limiting dilution. The Illumina HiSeq System generated 87 bp sequencing reads. As for the original processing: PCR and sequencing errors were removed by merging closely related sequences with a nearest neighbor algorithm. TCR overlap was defined as the percentage of unique tumor TCR beta sequences that were also present in the same patient's peripheral blood. In TCRdb, the immuneACCESS table is reduced to in-frame sequences with V and J assigned. These tables do not hold every clone; where another copy was compared, an unresolved V gene accounts for under half, and the others remain unexplained. V and J calls and clone size follow that table, whereas D and trimming were derived from the DNA. The sample table records about 67,000 clones; around 86% of these occur just once. Together, the top ten hold 7.9% of the sample.

The research as a whole found: Longer time to progression and overall survival after dendritic cell vaccination were predicted by higher estimated pretreatment TIL content. The cohort was small and heterogeneous, and full blood and tumor sets were available for few patients, with initial-recurrent tumor pairs available for even fewer patients. The three-group TCR overlap response model was characterized as speculative, and prospective validation of the model was stated to be required. TCR clonality showed no direct relationship with survival, which suggests that a diverse polyclonal response may matter.

Patients were selected on the basis of adequate residual fresh-frozen tumor tissue and more than two years of available survival data. None of the glioblastoma patients carried an isocitrate dehydrogenase mutation, although molecular status otherwise varied. PBMC were collected before vaccination, two weeks after the third vaccination, and at tumor progression when it occurred. Genomic DNA was extracted with the Qiagen DNeasy Blood extraction Kit. V and J are trimmed by 4 bases and 6 bases, and the gene matches miss 6 bases of the junction. The germline V gene sets CDR1 to MGHRA and CDR2 to YSYEKL. Taken from cysteine to phenylalanine, the CDR3 has 14 residues. Only CDR3 DNA remains: 42 bases, in frame from the first base.

The chain couples TRBV4-1 to TRBJ2-3, and TRBD1 aligns with 8 junction nucleotides. The TCR was taken from a human donor with glioblastoma. The specimen was blood, collected before dendritic cell vaccination. The CDR3 protein: CASSPGQGLDTQYF. The nucleotide sequence reads as follows: TGCGCCAGCAGCCCCGGACAGGGTTTGGATACGCAGTATTTT.